In its sample, the clone carrying this T cell receptor beta chain was seen once. The germline CDR1 and CDR2 sequences are SGHTS and YDEGEE. CDR3 length: 16 residues. With 5 bases clipped from V and 2 bases from J, the junction kept 11 bases outside the gene matches. Sequenced by immunoSEQ multiplex PCR; TCRdb stores in-frame clones only, minus some. Of around 56,000 clones listed, around 85% are singletons. The data are from a study of T cell changes during pregnancy in multiple sclerosis. This sequence originates from a female donor with multiple sclerosis, enrolled in a pregnancy study. The chain has TRBV5-8 and TRBJ2-5; 8 nucleotides match TRBD1. Material: CD4+ T cells from peripheral blood mononuclear cells, obtained in the third trimester of pregnancy. CDR3 sequence: CASRGVRDRTQETQYF. For the CDR3, the DNA is TGTGCCAGCAGGGGGGTCCGGGACAGGACGCAAGAGACCCAGTACTTC.